This T cell receptor beta chain was retrieved from a study of TIL therapy for anti-PD-1-resistant metastatic lung cancer. Study background: Median tumor PD-L1 proportion score was roughly 5.5%. By whole-exome sequencing, median non-synonymous tumor mutation burden was roughly 1.6 mutations per megabase.

The immunoSEQ assay was v3. Sequencing depth was about 2 million read pairs for survey level, roughly 4.5-6.5 million for deep. The repertoire was sequenced with immunoSEQ multiplex PCR; TCRdb's copy has only in-frame clones and lacks some. The sample comprises around 20,000 clones, about three quarters of which are singletons, and around 7% rests with the top ten. A note on this clone: Its target is unknown.

Sample time point: pre-treatment sample, taken before nivolumab and TIL therapy. Germline CDR1 is MNHEY and CDR2 is SVGAGI. Trimming shortened V by 6 bases and J by 5 bases, and 16 bases separated the two germline ends. The CDR3 is made up of 14 amino acids. General study points: This highly selected cohort may not generalize to typical lung cancer patients.

This TCR was recovered from a person between 25 and 79 years old with non-small cell lung cancer. Sample: blood, taken at baseline. The rearrangement uses TRBV6-5 and TRBJ1-1; TRBD1 might be the D (6 bases). DNA for the CDR3: TGTGCCAGCAGCGCCGAAGGGGGGGAGACTGAAGCTTTCTTT. This sequence encodes CASSAEGGETEAFF.